The 23 T cell receptor beta chains below all came from one sample that was sequenced in a study of T cell repertoires in cytomegalovirus infection. Via MiXCR, TCRdb re-called the reads, giving one row per CDR3 protein. The data contain about 310,000 distinct CDR3 sequences, 20% to 30% of them singletons. Their target antigens are unknown. Source: cultured PBMCs, taken from culture after CMV antigen stimulation. Receptor source: a human donor in good health (CMV status not recorded). Some clones in this sample may be carry-over from other donors' samples.

The rearrangement uses TRBV25-1 and TRBJ2-1; 8 bases agree with TRBD1. CDR3 length: 16 amino acids. Germline CDR1 MGHDK, CDR2 SYGVNS. V lost 2 bases, J lost 9 bases, and 12 bases stayed unmatched. The CDR3 reads CASSERRWQGAAEQFF. For the CDR3, the DNA is TGTGCCAGCAGTGAACGCCGGTGGCAGGGGGCCGCTGAGCAGTTCTTC.

V usage is TRBV7-9 and J usage is TRBJ2-1, with D hard to call. The CDR3 covers 15 residues. Per germline, CDR1 SEHNR and CDR2 FQNEAQ (reference sequence). V dropped 1 base and J dropped 1 base, with 8 bases sitting between them. The CDR3 coding sequence is TGTGCCAGCAGCTTAGAGGGCGCGTCCTACAATGAGCAGTTCTTC. This gives the protein CASSLEGASYNEQFF.

Only a few counts were recorded for this clonotype. The genes are TRBV28 and TRBJ1-1; a weak D match, TRBD1 (5 bases). The germline V gene encodes CDR1 MDHEN and CDR2 SYDVKM. The CDR3 is made up of 16 amino acids. The V end lost 6 bases, the J end lost 0 bases, and 17 bases lay between the germline ends. In nucleotides, the CDR3 is TGTGCCAGCAGAAAGTTCCGGGGGGAACTGAACACTGAAGCTTTCTTT. It translates to CASRKFRGELNTEAFF.

The genes are TRBV6-5 and TRBJ1-3; TRBD1 agrees at 7 bases. Germline-derived CDR1 and CDR2 are MNHEY and SVGAGI. The trim removed 6 bases at V and 1 base at J, leaving 6 bases unmatched. The CDR3 extends over 15 amino acids. This CDR3 is CASSRETGSGNTIYF. CDR3 DNA: TGTGCCAGCAGCCGAGAGACAGGGTCTGGAAACACCATATATTTT.

The chain employs TRBV28 and TRBJ1-4, with D unresolved. Looked up from germline, CDR1 is MDHEN and CDR2 is SYDVKM. V shed 6 bases and J shed 2 bases, with 13 bases lying between them. The CDR3 is made up of 15 amino acids. The CDR3 here is CASREILRTNEKLFF. Here the CDR3 DNA reads TGTGCCAGCAGGGAAATCCTTCGTACTAATGAAAAACTGTTTTTT.

At least ten counts were recorded for this clonotype. The junction departs from germline at one end; a sequencing error may be responsible. The CDR3 DNA is TGTGCCAGCTGCTTAGGCGGCAGGGGGAGCTCTGGGGCCAACGTCCTGACTTTC. Protein product: CASCLGGRGSSGANVLTF. V and J are TRBV7-9 and TRBJ2-6; 7 bases map to TRBD1. Germline V gene sequence: CDR1 SEHNR, CDR2 FQNEAQ (reference sequence). The CDR3 consists of 18 residues.

The V gene is TRBV4-2, the J gene TRBJ2-3, with 12 nucleotides matching TRBD2. The CDR3 length is 15 residues. The V and J ends lost 8 bases and 4 bases, in that order; junction bases with no gene match: 7. Germline V gives CDR1 LGHNA, CDR2 YNFKEQ. The CDR3 sequence: CASSTSGRNPDTQYF. Written as DNA, the CDR3 is TGTGCCAGCTCGACTAGCGGGAGAAACCCAGATACGCAGTATTTT.

This clonotype was picked up a small number of times. The chain employs TRBV25-1 and TRBJ2-1; the D gene is possibly TRBD2 (7 bases). V was clipped by 6 bases and J by 9 bases, with 15 bases between them. The length of the CDR3 is 13 residues. Looked up from germline, CDR1 is MGHDK and CDR2 is SYGVNS. Here the CDR3 reads CASSAYREGEQFF. CDR3 sequence (DNA): TGTGCCAGCAGCGCCTACAGGGAGGGTGAGCAGTTCTTC.

Many counts were recorded for this clonotype. The rearrangement links TRBV7-8 to TRBJ2-5, with TRBD1 matching 8 bases. The ends lost 2 bases at V and 5 bases at J; junction bases unmatched: 7. From germline, CDR1 is SGHVS and CDR2 FQNEAQ. The CDR3 has 15 amino acids. The chain's CDR3 is CASSLRQGQWETQYF. The CDR3 coding sequence is TGTGCCAGCAGCTTAAGACAGGGGCAATGGGAGACCCAGTACTTC.

This clonotype appeared many times. The chain employs TRBV7-2 and TRBJ2-2; 7 bases agree with TRBD2. CDR1 SGHTA and CDR2 FQGNSA come from the germline V gene. Germline trimming cut 5 bases from V and 7 bases from J; bases unmatched to any gene: 10. This CDR3 is built from 15 residues. The CDR3 DNA is TGTGCCAGCAGCCCCGCGGGGGTCCGAAACGGGGAGCTGTTTTTT. Residues: CASSPAGVRNGELFF. The full variable domain, completed using reference TRBV7-2 and TRBJ2-2, is GAGVSQSPSNKVTEKGKDVELRCDPISGHTALYWYRQSLGQGLEFLIYFQGNSAPDKSGLPSDRFSAERTGGSVSTLTIQRTQQEDSAVYLCASSPAGVRNGELFFGEGSRLTVL.

The chain employs TRBV6-1 and TRBJ1-1; 10 nucleotides match TRBD1. Germline V lookup: CDR1 MNHNS, CDR2 SASEGT. Germline trimming cut 4 bases from V and 7 bases from J; bases unmatched to any gene: 12. This CDR3 is built from 16 residues. The CDR3 region has the DNA TGTGCCAGCAGTGTTCCCGGACAGGGGGTCCTTGGTGAAGCTTTCTTT. Protein sequence: CASSVPGQGVLGEAFF.

This clonotype came up a few times. The rearrangement joins TRBV28 to TRBJ2-5; TRBD1 agrees at 7 bases. The V segment lost 8 bases and the J segment 5 bases; nucleotides outside the gene matches: 8. The germline CDR1 and CDR2 sequences are MDHEN and SYDVKM. The CDR3 totals 13 residues. The CDR3 DNA is TGTGCCAGCGGAAGACAGGGTCGGGAGACCCAGTACTTC. This gives the protein CASGRQGRETQYF.

The rearrangement uses TRBV7-2 and TRBJ2-3; D remains unclear. This CDR3 spans 15 amino acids. Deletions cut 5 bases from V and 4 bases from J, with 16 bases between. Germline-derived CDR1 and CDR2 are SGHTA and FQGNSA. Here the CDR3 reads CASSLRPAPPDTQYF. CDR3 in DNA: TGTGCCAGCAGCCTGCGACCAGCCCCTCCAGATACGCAGTATTTT.

In this sample, this clonotype turned up a few times. The chain carries TRBV7-8 and TRBJ2-1; D is unresolved. This CDR3 has 14 residues. Trimming removed 1 base at V and 0 bases at J, with 4 bases between. Germline V CDR1 and CDR2: SGHVS, FQNEAQ. The CDR3 is CASSLGLSYNEQFF. CDR3 DNA: TGTGCCAGCAGCTTAGGGCTCTCCTACAATGAGCAGTTCTTC.

This clonotype occurred many times. The gene calls are TRBV7-2 and TRBJ2-3; TRBD1 matches at 7 bases. J lost 2 bases, V lost 5 bases, and 7 bases had no gene match. CDR1 SGHTA and CDR2 FQGNSA come from the germline V gene. This CDR3 is 15 amino acids long. CDR3 DNA sequence: TGTGCCAGCAGCCGACAGGGTTGGCCCACAGATACGCAGTATTTT. The encoded protein is CASSRQGWPTDTQYF. Supplemented by reference TRBV7-2 and TRBJ2-3, the full variable domain reads GAGVSQSPSNKVTEKGKDVELRCDPISGHTALYWYRQSLGQGLEFLIYFQGNSAPDKSGLPSDRFSAERTGGSVSTLTIQRTQQEDSAVYLCASSRQGWPTDTQYFGPGTRLTVL.

J is TRBJ1-2 and V is TRBV28, with TRBD1 matching 9 bases. The ends lost 10 bases at V and 6 bases at J; junction bases unmatched: 15. The CDR3 contains 15 residues. Germline V gene data show CDR1 as MDHEN and CDR2 as SYDVKM. Here the CDR3 DNA reads TGTGCCATCCAATTCGGGGACAGGGTTGGGAATGGCTACACCTTC. Amino acid sequence: CAIQFGDRVGNGYTF.

This clonotype showed up many times. The V and J genes are TRBV5-4 and TRBJ1-5; D gene unclear. The CDR3 covers 16 residues. Germline CDR1 is SGHNT and CDR2 is YYREEE (reference sequence). V dropped 4 bases and J dropped 0 bases, with 14 bases sitting between them. The CDR3 region has the DNA TGTGCCAGCAGCCAAACGGGGTCGGGTAGCAATCAGCCCCAGCATTTT. As protein: CASSQTGSGSNQPQHF.

The table lists this clonotype with a few counts. This chain connects TRBV7-4 to TRBJ2-1; D gene uncertain. The CDR3 has 14 residues. Germline V gene lookup returns CDR1 SGHVT and CDR2 SQSDAQ. Trimming shortened V by 5 bases and J by 8 bases, and 16 bases separated the two germline ends. For the CDR3, the DNA is TGTGCCAGCAGCGGGCCTACGGGTGTCGATGAGCAGTTCTTC. As protein: CASSGPTGVDEQFF.

This clonotype was seen ten or more times. CDR3 nucleotide sequence: TGTGCCAGCAGCAGCCGCCTAGCGGGATCAGGTGAGCAGTTCTTC. It codes for CASSSRLAGSGEQFF. The chain recombines TRBV7-2 with TRBJ2-1, with 9 bases that match TRBD2. V shed 5 bases, J shed 9 bases, and the junction held 11 bases outside the gene matches. The CDR3 length is 15 residues. Germline CDR1 reads SGHTA; CDR2 reads FQGNSA.

In its sample, this clonotype was seen a few times. The genes are TRBV18 and TRBJ1-3; no clear D. V was shortened by 3 bases and J by 0 bases, with 6 bases between the two germline ends. CDR1 and CDR2 from the germline V gene are KGHSH and LQKENI. The CDR3 extends over 14 amino acids. CDR3 region: CASSPASSGNTIYF. As DNA, the CDR3 is TGTGCCAGCTCACCGGCCAGCTCTGGAAACACCATATATTTT. Combining the CDR3 with reference TRBV18 and TRBJ1-3 gives the whole variable domain NAGVMQNPRHLVRRRGQEARLRCSPMKGHSHVYWYRQLPEEGLKFMVYLQKENIIDESGMPKERFSAEFPKEGPSILRIQQVVRGDSAAYFCASSPASSGNTIYFGEGSWLTVV.

This clonotype occurred many times. The CDR3 reads CASSYVYRPTEAFF. The CDR3 DNA sequence: TGTGCCAGCAGCTACGTATACAGGCCCACTGAAGCTTTCTTT. The chain links TRBV7-9 to TRBJ1-1; perhaps TRBD1 as D (5 bases). Germline lookup yields CDR1 SEHNR and CDR2 FQNEAQ (reference sequence). Trimming removed 4 bases at V and 4 bases at J, with 13 bases between. The length of the CDR3 is 14 residues.

The V call is TRBV6-6, the J call TRBJ1-2, with D perhaps TRBD1 (6 bases). Between the trimmed V and J ends, which lost 6 bases and 3 bases, there was a span of 23 bases. This CDR3 has 17 residues. Germline CDR1 and CDR2: MNHNY and SVGAGI (reference sequence). CDR3 DNA sequence: TGTGCCAGCAGACTGCGGGGGGCGGGAGAGGTTGACTATGGCTACACCTTC. It yields the protein CASRLRGAGEVDYGYTF.

The sample holds many counts of this clonotype. V gene TRBV12-3 or TRBV12-4 combines with J gene TRBJ2-3, with TRBD2 as a possible D gene (5 bases). Trimming removed 7 bases at V and 0 bases at J, with 11 bases between. The CDR3 runs 14 residues. Here the CDR3 reads CASKSRESTDTQYF. The CDR3 region has the DNA TGTGCCAGCAAGTCTAGGGAGAGCACAGATACGCAGTATTTT.